The TCR beta chain under discussion was sequenced for a study of OX40 agonist ivuxolimab in advanced cancers. Some clones are missing from TCRdb's copy, which holds only in-frame ones; the method was immunoSEQ multiplex PCR. The sample has roughly 70,000 clones, about four fifths seen once. The ends were cut back, 1 base at V and 1 base at J, with 13 bases in the middle. There are 16 residues in the CDR3. Germline CDR1 is SGHAT and CDR2 is FQNNGV. The receptor's source is an adult with an advanced solid tumor such as melanoma, head and neck, liver or kidney cancer. The sample was CD4+ or CD8+ T cells sorted from blood, taken in a trial of the OX40 agonist ivuxolimab. This chain joins TRBV11-2 and TRBJ1-1; D is unclear. CDR3 DNA: TGTGCCAGCAGCTTAGGGAGCTCCCTGAGGAACACTGAAGCTTTCTTT. Encoded protein: CASSLGSSLRNTEAFF.